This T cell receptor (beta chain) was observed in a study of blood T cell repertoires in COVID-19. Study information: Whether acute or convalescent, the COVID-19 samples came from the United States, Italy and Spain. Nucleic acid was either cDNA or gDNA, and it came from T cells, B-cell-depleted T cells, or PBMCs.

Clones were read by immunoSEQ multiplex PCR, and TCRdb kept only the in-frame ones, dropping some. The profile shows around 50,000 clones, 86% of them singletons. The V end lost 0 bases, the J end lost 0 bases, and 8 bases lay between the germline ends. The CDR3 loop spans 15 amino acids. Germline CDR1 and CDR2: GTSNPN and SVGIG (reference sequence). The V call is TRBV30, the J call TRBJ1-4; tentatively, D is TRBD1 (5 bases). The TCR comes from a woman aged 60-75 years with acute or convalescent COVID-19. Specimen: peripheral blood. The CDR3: CAWSVRGATNEKLFF. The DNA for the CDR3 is TGTGCCTGGAGTGTTAGGGGCGCAACTAATGAAAAACTGTTTTTT.